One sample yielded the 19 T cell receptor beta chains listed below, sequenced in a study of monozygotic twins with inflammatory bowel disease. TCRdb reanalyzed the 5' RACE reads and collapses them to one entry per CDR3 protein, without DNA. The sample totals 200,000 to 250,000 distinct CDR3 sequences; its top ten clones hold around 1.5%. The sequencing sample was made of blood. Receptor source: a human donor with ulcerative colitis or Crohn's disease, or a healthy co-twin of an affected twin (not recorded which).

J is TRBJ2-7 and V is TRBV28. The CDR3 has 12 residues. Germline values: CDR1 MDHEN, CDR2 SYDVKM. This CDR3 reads CASSSVSYEQYF.

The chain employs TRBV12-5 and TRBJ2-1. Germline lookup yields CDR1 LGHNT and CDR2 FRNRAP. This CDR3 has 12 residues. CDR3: CASGSDGNEQFF.

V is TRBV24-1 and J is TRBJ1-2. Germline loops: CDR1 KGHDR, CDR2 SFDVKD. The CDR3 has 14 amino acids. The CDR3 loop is CATSDPTDNYGYTF.

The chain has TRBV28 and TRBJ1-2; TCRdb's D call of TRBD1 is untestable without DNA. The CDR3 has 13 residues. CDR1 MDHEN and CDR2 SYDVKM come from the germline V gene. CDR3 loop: CASTRGRGYGYTF.

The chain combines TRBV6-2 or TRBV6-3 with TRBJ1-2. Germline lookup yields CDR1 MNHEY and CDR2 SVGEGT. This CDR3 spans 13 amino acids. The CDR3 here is CASSYRQNYGYTF.

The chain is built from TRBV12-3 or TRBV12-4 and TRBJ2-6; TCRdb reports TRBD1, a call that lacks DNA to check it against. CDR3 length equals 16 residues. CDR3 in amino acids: CASSLGDRAGANVLTF.

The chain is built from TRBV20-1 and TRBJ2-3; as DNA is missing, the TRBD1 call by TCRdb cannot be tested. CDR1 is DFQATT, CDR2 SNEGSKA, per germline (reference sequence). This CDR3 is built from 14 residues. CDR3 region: CSASRPGFADTQYF.

CDR3 region: CATSLAGLGNTIYF. V usage is TRBV10-3 and J usage is TRBJ1-3. Germline V gives CDR1 ENHRY, CDR2 SYGVKD. The CDR3 totals 14 residues.

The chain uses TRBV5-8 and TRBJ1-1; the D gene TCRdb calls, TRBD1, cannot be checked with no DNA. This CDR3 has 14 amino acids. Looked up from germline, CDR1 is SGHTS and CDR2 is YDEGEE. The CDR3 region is CASKDPTGDTEAFF.

Here the CDR3 reads CASSHRGENTEAFF. J is TRBJ1-1 and V is TRBV3-1. Germline V CDR1 and CDR2: LGHDT, YNNKEL (reference sequence). This CDR3 region has 14 residues.

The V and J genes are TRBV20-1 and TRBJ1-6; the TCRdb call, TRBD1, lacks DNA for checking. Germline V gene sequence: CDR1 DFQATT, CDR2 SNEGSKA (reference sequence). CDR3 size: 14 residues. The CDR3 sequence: CSAREDRESSPLHF.

The CDR3 loop reads CASSAGTGGFEQFF. The chain couples TRBV7-9 to TRBJ2-1; the D call from TCRdb, TRBD1, cannot be confirmed without DNA. CDR1 is SEHNR and CDR2 is FQNEAQ in the germline V gene (reference sequence). This CDR3 spans 14 amino acids.

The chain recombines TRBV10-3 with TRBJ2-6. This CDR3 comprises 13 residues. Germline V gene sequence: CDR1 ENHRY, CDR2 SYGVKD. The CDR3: CAINMPGANVLTF.

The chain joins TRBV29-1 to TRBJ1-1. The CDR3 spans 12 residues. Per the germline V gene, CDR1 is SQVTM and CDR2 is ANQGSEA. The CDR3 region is CSVQRMNTEAFF.

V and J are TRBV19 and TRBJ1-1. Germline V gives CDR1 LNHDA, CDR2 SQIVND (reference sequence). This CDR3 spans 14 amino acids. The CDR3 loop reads CASSKALQNTEAFF.

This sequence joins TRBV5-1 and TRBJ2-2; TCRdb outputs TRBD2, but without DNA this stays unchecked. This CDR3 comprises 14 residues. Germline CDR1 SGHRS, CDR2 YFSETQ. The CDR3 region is CASSTDPSLGELFF.

The CDR3: CASSPGTYLSNQPQHF. The chain is built from TRBV27 and TRBJ1-5; TCRdb selects TRBD1, and the lack of DNA leaves this call unchecked. The germline V gene has CDR1 MNHEY and CDR2 SMNVEV (reference sequence). This CDR3 is built from 16 residues.

CDR3 amino acids: CSAPPRGGSSEQFF. This sequence joins TRBV20-1 and TRBJ2-1; the D gene TCRdb calls, TRBD2, cannot be checked with no DNA. CDR1 and CDR2 from the germline V gene are DFQATT and SNEGSKA (reference sequence). The CDR3 is 14 amino acids.

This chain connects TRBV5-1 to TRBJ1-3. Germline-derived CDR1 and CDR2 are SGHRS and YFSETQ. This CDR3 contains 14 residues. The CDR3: CASSSGTSRNTIYF.